These T cell receptor beta chains were read from a single sample in a study of shared clonotypes between healthy human individuals. Profiled with immunoSEQ multiplex PCR; TCRdb holds only in-frame clones, not every one. The table lists around 720,000 clones, 73% of them singletons. The specimen was memory CD4+ T cells sorted from blood. The receptor set was obtained from a woman aged 25 to 45 in good health. Each CDR3 is given with its conserved first and last residue. A D gene is named only where the DNA matches it firmly. Clone size, where shown, is once, few, many, or a class for clones that have expanded.

NA	TRBV28	TRBJ2-1	TRBD2	CASSFGGRDSYNEQFF	TGTGCCAGCAGTTTTGGGGGGAGGGACTCCTACAATGAGCAGTTCTTC
once	TRBV11-3	TRBJ2-3	TRBD1	CASSFGTDSTDTQYF	TGTGCCAGCAGCTTTGGGACAGATAGCACAGATACGCAGTATTTT
few	TRBV28	TRBJ1-5	NA	CASRSGSHQPQHF	TGTGCCAGCAGATCCGGGAGCCATCAGCCCCAGCATTTT
NA	TRBV7-6	TRBJ2-1	TRBD1	CASSPGTGQKGTWVEQFF	TGTGCCAGCAGCCCGGGGACAGGGCAAAAAGGGACGTGGGTTGAGCAGTTCTTC
NA	TRBV19	TRBJ1-1	TRBD1	CASSFGTAMNTEAFF	TGTGCCAGTAGTTTTGGGACAGCCATGAACACTGAAGCTTTCTTT
NA	TRBV27	TRBJ2-3	TRBD2	CASRGGRGGTDTQYF	TGTGCCAGCAGGGGCGGGAGAGGGGGCACAGATACGCAGTATTTT
few	TRBV6-5	TRBJ1-1	NA	CASRARMNTEAFF	TGTGCCAGCAGGGCCAGGATGAACACTGAAGCTTTCTTT
NA	TRBV6-6	TRBJ2-7	NA	CASSGPTDEQYF	TGTGCCAGCAGTGGCCCGACAGACGAGCAGTACTTC
NA	TRBV11-1	TRBJ1-5	NA	CASSLETDQPQHF	TGTGCCAGCAGCTTAGAGACCGACCAGCCCCAGCATTTT
NA	TRBV19	TRBJ2-7	TRBD2	CASSMGLVYEQYF	TGTGCCAGTAGTATGGGACTAGTCTACGAGCAGTACTTC
NA	TRBV5-1	TRBJ2-7	TRBD2	CASSRGEVLAGEYEQYF	TGCGCCAGCAGCAGGGGGGAGGTGCTAGCGGGAGAGTACGAGCAGTACTTC
few	TRBV28	TRBJ2-1	NA	CASSPLEQGGYNEQFF	TGTGCCAGCAGTCCCTTGGAGCAGGGTGGGTACAATGAGCAGTTCTTC
NA	TRBV13	TRBJ1-4	NA	CAGSWGRTNEKLFF	TGTGCCGGCAGCTGGGGCCGCACTAATGAAAAACTGTTTTTT
NA	TRBV7-8	TRBJ1-1	NA	CASSLIGMRGANTEAFF	TGTGCCAGCAGCTTAATAGGGATGAGGGGAGCGAACACTGAAGCTTTCTTT
NA	TRBV11-3	TRBJ2-2	NA	CASSLEGWGGGTGELFF	TGTGCCAGCAGCTTAGAGGGCTGGGGCGGAGGCACCGGGGAGCTGTTTTTT
NA	TRBV28	TRBJ1-5	TRBD1	CASRTGSNQPQHF	TGTGCCAGCAGGACAGGGAGCAATCAGCCCCAGCATTTT
NA	TRBV28	TRBJ2-7	TRBD2	CASSPTSGGVYEQYF	TGTGCCAGCAGTCCTACTAGCGGAGGGGTTTACGAGCAGTACTTC
NA	TRBV5-4	TRBJ1-4	NA	CASSLWTVDEKLFF	TGTGCCAGCAGCTTGTGGACAGTAGATGAAAAACTGTTTTTT
few	TRBV30	TRBJ1-5	TRBD1	CAWSVGQDGQPQHF	TGTGCCTGGAGTGTGGGACAGGACGGTCAGCCCCAGCATTTT
NA	TRBV29-1	TRBJ2-3	NA	CSGQATQNTDTQYF	TGCAGCGGACAGGCGACCCAGAACACAGATACGCAGTATTTT
NA	TRBV28	TRBJ1-2	NA	CASSWVGGYTF	TGTGCCAGCAGTTGGGTTGGAGGCTACACCTTC
NA	TRBV6-6	TRBJ1-4	NA	CASRVGLANEKLFF	TGTGCCAGCAGAGTGGGATTAGCTAATGAAAAACTGTTTTTT
NA	TRBV19	TRBJ1-2	NA	CASSRGGSYGYTF	TGTGCCAGTAGTAGAGGGGGAAGCTATGGCTACACCTTC
NA	TRBV7-9	TRBJ2-7	NA	CASSPGPGYEQYF	TGTGCCAGCAGCCCAGGACCTGGCTACGAGCAGTACTTC
NA	TRBV28	TRBJ1-5	NA	CASSGLPNQPQHF	TGTGCCAGCAGCGGACTGCCGAATCAGCCCCAGCATTTT
NA	TRBV29-1	TRBJ2-1	NA	CSVDWAGYEQFF	TGCAGCGTTGATTGGGCAGGGTATGAGCAGTTCTTC
NA	TRBV25-1	TRBJ2-7	NA	CASSGVVGSAYEQYF	TGTGCCAGCAGTGGGGTTGTGGGGAGTGCCTACGAGCAGTACTTC
NA	TRBV2	TRBJ1-5	NA	CASRADQYSNQPQHF	TGTGCCAGCAGGGCAGACCAATATAGCAATCAGCCCCAGCATTTT
NA	TRBV7-9	TRBJ1-4	TRBD1	CASSLGWTGGRTNEKLFF	TGTGCCAGCAGCTTAGGCTGGACAGGGGGGAGAACTAATGAAAAACTGTTTTTT
few	TRBV5-1	TRBJ1-2	TRBD1	CASSTDRGEGYTF	TGCGCCAGCAGCACGGACAGGGGCGAAGGCTACACCTTC
NA	TRBV29-1	TRBJ2-7	TRBD1	CSARDRRDSYEQYF	TGCAGCGCTCGGGACAGGAGGGACTCCTACGAGCAGTACTTC
NA	TRBV4-1	TRBJ2-1	TRBD1	CASSSPDRGFRNEQFF	TGCGCCAGCAGCTCCCCGGACAGGGGCTTTAGGAATGAGCAGTTCTTC
NA	TRBV28	TRBJ2-7	NA	CASSPTPQLYEQYF	TGTGCCAGCAGTCCAACCCCCCAACTCTACGAGCAGTACTTC
NA	TRBV28	TRBJ1-5	NA	CASTSLGAGNQPQHF	TGTGCCAGCACCAGTTTGGGGGCAGGGAATCAGCCCCAGCATTTT
few	TRBV19	TRBJ2-1	NA	CASLARGTNEQFF	TGTGCCAGTCTCGCACGGGGCACCAATGAGCAGTTCTTC
NA	TRBV6-4	TRBJ1-2	NA	CASSPRGTNYGYTF	TGTGCCAGCAGTCCTCGAGGGACGAACTATGGCTACACCTTC
NA	TRBV15	TRBJ2-1	NA	CATSGRDLSSYNEQFF	TGTGCCACCAGCGGACGGGACCTGAGCTCCTACAATGAGCAGTTCTTC
once	TRBV6-1	TRBJ2-3	NA	CASSDQVAASTDTQYF	TGTGCCAGCAGTGACCAGGTAGCGGCTAGCACAGATACGCAGTATTTT
NA	TRBV13	TRBJ2-2	TRBD2	CASRPPGGSTSGELFF	TGTGCCAGCAGACCCCCGGGGGGTAGTACTTCCGGGGAGCTGTTTTTT
NA	TRBV4-1	TRBJ2-7	TRBD1	CASSQDTGGGYEQYF	TGCGCCAGCAGCCAAGATACAGGGGGCGGCTACGAGCAGTACTTC
NA	TRBV7-3	TRBJ2-3	NA	CASSPAGFASTDTQYF	TGTGCCAGCAGCCCCGCCGGGTTTGCTAGCACAGATACGCAGTATTTT
NA	TRBV28	TRBJ1-5	NA	CASSLFRDVQPQHF	TGTGCCAGCAGTTTGTTTAGGGACGTTCAGCCCCAGCATTTT
once	TRBV4-1	TRBJ2-5	NA	CASSQDRQVGETQYF	TGCGCCAGCAGCCAAGACCGCCAGGTGGGCGAGACCCAGTACTTC
NA	TRBV28	TRBJ2-5	NA	CASSLRRDIQETQYF	TGTGCCAGCAGTTTGCGCCGGGACATCCAAGAGACCCAGTACTTC
NA	TRBV29-1	TRBJ2-5	NA	CSVRTAQETQYF	TGCAGCGTCCGGACAGCTCAAGAGACCCAGTACTTC
NA	TRBV11-2	TRBJ2-2	TRBD2	CASSLVLASTGELFF	TGTGCCAGCAGCTTAGTACTAGCGAGCACCGGGGAGCTGTTTTTT
NA	TRBV11-2	TRBJ2-2	NA	CASSILTSTGELFF	TGTGCCAGCAGCATACTTACTAGCACCGGGGAGCTGTTTTTT
once	TRBV27	TRBJ2-7	TRBD1	CASSSDRGGYEQYF	TGTGCCAGCAGTTCGGACAGGGGTGGCTACGAGCAGTACTTC
few	TRBV10-1	TRBJ2-7	NA	CASSESTGAYEQYF	TGCGCCAGCAGTGAGTCGACGGGAGCCTACGAGCAGTACTTC